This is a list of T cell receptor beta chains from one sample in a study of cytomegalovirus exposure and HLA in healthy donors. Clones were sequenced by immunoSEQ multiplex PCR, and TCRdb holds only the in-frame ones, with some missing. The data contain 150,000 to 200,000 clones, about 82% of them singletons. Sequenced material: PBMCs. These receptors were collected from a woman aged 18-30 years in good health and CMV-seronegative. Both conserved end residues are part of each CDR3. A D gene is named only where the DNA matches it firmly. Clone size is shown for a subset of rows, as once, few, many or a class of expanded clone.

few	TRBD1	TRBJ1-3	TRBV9	CASSVEDRGGGNTIYF	TGTGCCAGCAGCGTAGAGGACAGGGGGGGAGGAAACACCATATATTTT
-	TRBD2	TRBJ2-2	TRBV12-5	CASGLVRGGSGGPPTGELFF	TGTGCTAGTGGTTTGGTACGAGGAGGTAGCGGGGGGCCCCCCACCGGGGAGCTGTTTTTT
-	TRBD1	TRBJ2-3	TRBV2	CASSEVRDRVTDTQYF	TGTGCCAGCAGTGAAGTCCGGGACAGGGTAACAGATACGCAGTATTTT
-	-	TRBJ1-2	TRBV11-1	CASSAGIMGYTF	TGTGCCAGCAGCGCGGGAATTATGGGCTACACCTTC
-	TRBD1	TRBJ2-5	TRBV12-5	CASGTGQGEETQYF	TGTGCTAGTGGAACGGGACAGGGGGAAGAGACCCAGTACTTC
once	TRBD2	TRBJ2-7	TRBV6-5	CASRTPSGGSYEQYF	TGTGCCAGCAGGACGCCTAGCGGTGGCTCCTACGAGCAGTACTTC
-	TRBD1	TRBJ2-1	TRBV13	CASTHTGTGDYNEQFF	TGTGCCAGCACCCACACGGGGACAGGGGACTACAATGAGCAGTTCTTC
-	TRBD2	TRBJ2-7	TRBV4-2	CASSPGLAVTVSYEQYF	TGTGCCAGCAGCCCCGGACTAGCGGTAACGGTTTCCTACGAGCAGTACTTC
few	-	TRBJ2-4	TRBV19	CASKEALQYF	TGTGCCAGTAAGGAGGCTCTTCAGTACTTC
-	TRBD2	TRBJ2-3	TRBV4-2	CASSQLRLSGTSTDTQYF	TGTGCCAGCAGCCAATTACGGTTGAGCGGGACTAGCACAGATACGCAGTATTTT
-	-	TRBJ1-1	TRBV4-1	CASSHATVNTEAFF	TGCGCCAGCAGCCATGCTACGGTGAACACTGAAGCTTTCTTT
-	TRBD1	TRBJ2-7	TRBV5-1	CASSYRDRAYEQYF	TGCGCCAGCAGCTACCGGGACAGGGCCTACGAGCAGTACTTC
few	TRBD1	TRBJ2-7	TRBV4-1	CASSQGTGGLNEQYF	TGCGCCAGCAGCCAAGGGACAGGGGGTTTGAACGAGCAGTACTTC
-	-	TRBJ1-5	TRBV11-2	CASSLGGDQPQHF	TGTGCCAGCAGCTTAGGGGGGGATCAGCCCCAGCATTTT
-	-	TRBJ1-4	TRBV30	CAWTGSTNEKLFF	TGTGCCTGGACAGGGTCAACTAATGAAAAACTGTTTTTT
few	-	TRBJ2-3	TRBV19	CASSAAALSTDTQYF	TGTGCCAGTAGTGCGGCGGCGTTAAGCACAGATACGCAGTATTTT
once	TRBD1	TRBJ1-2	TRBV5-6	CASSPGQGAYGYTF	TGTGCCAGCAGTCCTGGACAGGGGGCGTACGGCTACACCTTC
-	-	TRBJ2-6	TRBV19	CASSPSYSSSGANVLTF	TGTGCCAGTAGTCCCTCCTACAGCTCCTCTGGGGCCAACGTCCTGACTTTC
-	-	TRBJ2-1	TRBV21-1	CASSKALQREQAYNEQFF	TGTGCCAGCAGCAAAGCGCTCCAACGAGAGCAGGCCTACAATGAGCAGTTCTTC
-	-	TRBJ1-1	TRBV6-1	CASSSWAANTEAFF	TGTGCCAGCAGTAGCTGGGCCGCGAACACTGAAGCTTTCTTT
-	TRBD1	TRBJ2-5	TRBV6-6	CASSHPGQQETQYF	TGTGCCAGCAGTCACCCGGGACAGCAAGAGACCCAGTACTTC
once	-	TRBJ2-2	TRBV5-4	CASSFQAMVTGELFF	TGTGCCAGCAGCTTCCAAGCTATGGTCACGGGGGAGCTGTTTTTT
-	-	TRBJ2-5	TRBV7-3	CASSTGLQETQYF	TGTGCCAGCAGCACGGGACTGCAAGAGACCCAGTACTTC
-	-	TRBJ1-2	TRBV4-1	CASSVRAGDGNYGYTF	TGCGCCAGCAGCGTAAGAGCAGGGGACGGTAACTATGGCTACACCTTC
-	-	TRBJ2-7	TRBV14	CASSHNSGLRAYEQYF	TGTGCCAGCAGCCATAATAGCGGCCTTCGGGCCTACGAGCAGTACTTC